The next 4 T cell receptor beta chains were all read from a single sample in a study of radiation and T cells in renal cell carcinoma. Indicated treatment: 15 Gy SBRT to primary tumor, nephrectomy 4 weeks later. Profiling relied on immunoSEQ multiplex PCR, and the TCRdb table lists in-frame clones only, not all of them. The data show around 9,000 clones, approximately 62% seen once. Sequenced here: tumor tissue, sampled from a patient whose treatment included radiotherapy and nephrectomy. These receptors were taken from a woman in her forties or fifties with renal cell carcinoma.

The chain has TRBV14 and TRBJ2-7; a possible D gene is TRBD2 (5 bases). CDR3 length: 13 amino acids. The V and J ends lost 0 bases and 7 bases respectively, with 10 bases between them. Germline loops: CDR1 SGHDN, CDR2 FVKESK. The CDR3 DNA reads TGTGCCAGCAGCCAAGATTCCAGGAGGGAGCAGTACTTC. Its translation is CASSQDSRREQYF.

V is TRBV4-3 and J is TRBJ2-5; maybe TRBD2 (6 bases). This CDR3 is built from 15 residues. Germline CDR1 LGHNA, CDR2 YSLEER. Deletions cut 3 bases from V and 2 bases from J, with 13 bases between. The CDR3: CASSQQWGVQETQYF. The CDR3 DNA is TGCGCCAGCAGCCAGCAATGGGGGGTTCAAGAGACCCAGTACTTC.

The J gene is TRBJ2-7, the V gene TRBV6-1; D tentatively reads TRBD1 or TRBD2 (5 bases each). This CDR3 has 13 amino acids. V lost 7 bases and J lost 6, with 16 bases in between. Per germline, CDR1 MNHNS and CDR2 SASEGT. This chain's CDR3 is CASTLGQGREQYF. The CDR3 nucleotides read TGTGCCAGCACCCTTGGGCAGGGACGCGAGCAGTACTTC.

This clone occurred a few times. V and J are TRBV28 and TRBJ1-2, with D unresolved. The V gene's germline CDR1 is MDHEN and CDR2 SYDVKM. With 6 bases removed from V and 3 bases from J, the gap between germline ends came to 8 bases. This CDR3 region has 12 residues. In DNA, the CDR3 is TGTGCCAGCAGCAAACGTGACTATGGCTACACCTTC. This gives the protein CASSKRDYGYTF.